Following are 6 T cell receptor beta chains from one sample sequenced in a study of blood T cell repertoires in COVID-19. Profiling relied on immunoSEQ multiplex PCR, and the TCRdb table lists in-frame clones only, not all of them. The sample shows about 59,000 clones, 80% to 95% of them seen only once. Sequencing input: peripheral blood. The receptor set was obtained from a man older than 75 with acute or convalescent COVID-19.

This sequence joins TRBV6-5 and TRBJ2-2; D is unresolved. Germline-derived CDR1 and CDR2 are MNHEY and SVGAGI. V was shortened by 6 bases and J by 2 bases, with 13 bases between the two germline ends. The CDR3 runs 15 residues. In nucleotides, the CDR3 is TGTGCCAGCAGCAATGAGGATTTCAACACCGGGGAGCTGTTTTTT. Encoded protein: CASSNEDFNTGELFF.

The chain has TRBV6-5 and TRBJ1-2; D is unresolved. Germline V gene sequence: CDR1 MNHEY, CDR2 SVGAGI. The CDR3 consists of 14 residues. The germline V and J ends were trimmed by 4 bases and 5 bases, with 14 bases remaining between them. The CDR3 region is CASSSTGNPYGYTF. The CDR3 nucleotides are TGTGCCAGCAGTTCCACCGGGAACCCTTATGGCTACACCTTC.

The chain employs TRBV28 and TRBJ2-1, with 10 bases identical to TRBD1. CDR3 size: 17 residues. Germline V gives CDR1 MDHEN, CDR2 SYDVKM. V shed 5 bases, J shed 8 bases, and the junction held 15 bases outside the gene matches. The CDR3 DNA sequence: TGTGCCAGCAGTCCGATAACCGGGACAGGGGATTTGGATGAGCAGTTCTTC. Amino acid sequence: CASSPITGTGDLDEQFF.

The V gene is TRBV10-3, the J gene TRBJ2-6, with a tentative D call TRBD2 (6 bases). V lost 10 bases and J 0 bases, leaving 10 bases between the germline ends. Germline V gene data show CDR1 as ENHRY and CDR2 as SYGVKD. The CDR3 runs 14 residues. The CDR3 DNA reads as TGTGCCACCATGGGGGGCTCTGGGGCCAACGTCCTGACTTTC. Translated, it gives CATMGGSGANVLTF.

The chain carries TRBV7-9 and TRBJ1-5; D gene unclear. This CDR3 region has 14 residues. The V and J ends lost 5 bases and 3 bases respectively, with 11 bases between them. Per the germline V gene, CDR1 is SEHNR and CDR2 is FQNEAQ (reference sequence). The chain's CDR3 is CASSLGDSNQPQHF. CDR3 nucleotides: TGTGCCAGCAGCCTCGGGGATTCCAATCAGCCCCAGCATTTT.

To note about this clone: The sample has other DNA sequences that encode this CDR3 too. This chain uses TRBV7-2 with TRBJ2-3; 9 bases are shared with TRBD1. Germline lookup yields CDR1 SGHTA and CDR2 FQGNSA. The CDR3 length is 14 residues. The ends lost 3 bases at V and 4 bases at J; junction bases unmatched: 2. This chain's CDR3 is CASSLRTGADTQYF. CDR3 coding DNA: TGTGCCAGCAGCTTGCGGACAGGGGCAGATACGCAGTATTTT.